This T cell receptor beta chain derives from a study of regulatory T cells in long-lasting Graves disease. In building TCR beta libraries, iRepertoire HTBI primers were used together with Arm-PCR of CDR3 regions. One entry per CDR3 protein results from TCRdb running MiXCR on the multiplex PCR reads. Here the sample spans 360,000 or so distinct CDR3 sequences, about 11% being singletons. Time point indicated: newly diagnosed GD, antithyroid drugs for less than 3 months. From PBMCs, RNA was extracted and then used to make the TCR library. The CDR3 sequence is 15 residues long. CDR1 and CDR2 (germline): DFQATT, SNEGSKA (reference sequence). The V gene lost 3 bases and the J gene lost 0 bases, with 12 bases spanning the gap. These same data were also listed under a study on T cells in Graves' hyperthyroidism and ophthalmopathy. That work states: The TCR CDR3 was amplified in a first-round RT-PCR using the HTBI primer set.

V is TRBV20-1 and J is TRBJ1-3; D uncertain. The material was peripheral blood mononuclear cells (PBMCs), obtained at new diagnosis, from a patient treated with antithyroid drugs. The sequence was obtained from a woman aged 18-35 years with Graves disease. The CDR3 DNA sequence: TGCAGTGCTAGTGAGGATAGATTCTCTGGAAACACCATATATTTT. This codes for CSASEDRFSGNTIYF.